Below, 20 T cell receptor beta chains from the same sample are listed, as sequenced in a study of T cell repertoires in cytomegalovirus infection. TCRdb re-called the reads with MiXCR, one entry per CDR3 protein. In the table there are approximately 500,000 distinct CDR3 sequences, about 17% of which are singletons. The sequenced material came from CD8+ T cells from PBMCs. Every receptor here comes from a human donor in good health (CMV status not recorded). Some clones in this sample may be carry-over from other donors' samples.

This chain uses TRBV7-9 with TRBJ1-1; D possibly corresponds to TRBD1 (6 bases). The CDR3 consists of 15 residues. Deletions cut 3 bases from V and 2 bases from J, with 13 bases between. CDR1 and CDR2 (germline): SEHNR, FQNEAQ (reference sequence). The CDR3 region has the DNA TGTGCCAGCAGCTTGCGGGAGGGGGTTAACACTGAAGCTTTCTTT. This gives the protein CASSLREGVNTEAFF.

As for this clonotype: This may be a read error, as it is one base from a much larger clone. This rearrangement joins TRBV20-1 to TRBJ1-4, with TRBD1 as a possible D gene (6 bases). This CDR3 spans 14 amino acids. The germline CDR1 and CDR2 sequences are DFQATT and SNEGSKA (reference sequence). CDR3 DNA: TGCAGTGCTAGGGCCAGGGGAAGACGAGAAAACCTGTTTTTT. This sequence encodes CSARARGRRENLFF.

This clonotype was detected many times. This sequence joins TRBV20-1 and TRBJ2-3; 13 bases map to TRBD2. The germline V gene encodes CDR1 DFQATT and CDR2 SNEGSKA (reference sequence). The CDR3 extends over 21 amino acids. V shed 1 base and J 6 bases; nucleotides not matched to a gene: 22. The CDR3 bases are TGCAGTGCTAGAGCCGTGGAACTAGCGGGAGGGCCAGCCCGTCCCCCGGATACGCAGTATTTT. Residues: CSARAVELAGGPARPPDTQYF.

This clonotype came up many times. The rearrangement joins TRBV11-2 to TRBJ2-6; no definite D call. This CDR3 spans 16 amino acids. Between the trimmed V and J ends, which lost 1 base and 0 bases, there was a span of 7 bases. Germline V gene sequence: CDR1 SGHAT, CDR2 FQNNGV. CDR3 sequence (DNA): TGTGCCAGCAGCTTAGGCCTGAACTCTGGGGCCAACGTCCTGACTTTC. Its translation is CASSLGLNSGANVLTF.

This clonotype was counted between two and nine times. J is TRBJ1-1 and V is TRBV7-3; TRBD1 matches 8 bases. Germline V CDR1 and CDR2: SGHTA, FQGTGA. Trimming removed 5 bases from V and 4 bases from J; junction bases left unmatched: 9. This CDR3 has 15 residues. The CDR3 nucleotides are TGTGCCAGCAGCCTCTCTCAGGGGGCTATCACTGAAGCTTTCTTT. Its protein is CASSLSQGAITEAFF.

This clonotype was seen at least ten times. The chain links TRBV2 to TRBJ2-5, with 8 positions matching TRBD2. The CDR3 runs to 17 residues. Per germline, CDR1 SNHLY and CDR2 FYNNEI. Trimming cost V 10 bases and J 1 base; bases outside gene matches: 17. DNA for the CDR3: TGTGCCACTGGACAGAATCCCGCGGGAGGCCTCCAAGAGACCCAGTACTTC. Amino acid sequence: CATGQNPAGGLQETQYF. The full variable domain, with the rest looked up from reference TRBV2 and TRBJ2-5, is EPEVTQTPSHQVTQMGQEVILRCVPISNHLYFYWYRQILGQKVEFLVSFYNNEISEKSEIFDDQFSVERPDGSNFTLKIRSTKLEDSAMYFCATGQNPAGGLQETQYFGPGTRLLVL.

This clonotype showed up many times. The genes are TRBV11-2 and TRBJ1-1; 7 bases match TRBD1. The CDR3 extends over 15 amino acids. Germline V lookup: CDR1 SGHAT, CDR2 FQNNGV. After removal of 9 bases from V and 1 base from J, the junction contained 11 bases not matched to a gene. The CDR3 sequence: CASLLRGRKNTEAFF. CDR3 DNA: TGTGCCAGTCTCCTTAGGGGGCGGAAGAACACTGAAGCTTTCTTT.

In its sample, this clonotype was seen once. The chain carries TRBV2 and TRBJ1-1; tentatively, D is TRBD1 (6 bases). The ends were cut back, 7 bases at V and 1 base at J, with 13 bases in the middle. Germline assignment: CDR1 SNHLY and CDR2 FYNNEI. The CDR3 loop spans 14 amino acids. As DNA, the CDR3 is TGTGCCAGCACGGGGGGGGGCGAGAACACTGAAGCTTTCTTT. Translated: CASTGGGENTEAFF.

This clonotype appeared a few times. The chain is built from TRBV2 and TRBJ2-1; possible D gene TRBD2, 5 bases. From germline, CDR1 is SNHLY and CDR2 FYNNEI. The CDR3 is 10 amino acids. Trimming pared 4 bases from V and 12 bases from J, leaving 7 bases between. CDR3 in amino acids: CASSADSQFF. Here the CDR3 DNA reads TGTGCCAGCAGTGCGGACTCGCAGTTCTTC. Together with reference TRBV2 and TRBJ2-1, the CDR3 gives the full variable domain: EPEVTQTPSHQVTQMGQEVILRCVPISNHLYFYWYRQILGQKVEFLVSFYNNEISEKSEIFDDQFSVERPDGSNFTLKIRSTKLEDSAMYFCASSADSQFFGPGTRLTVL.

This clonotype has just a few counts. The chain recombines TRBV29-1 with TRBJ1-2; D unresolved. The CDR3 contains 15 residues. Germline V gives CDR1 SQVTM, CDR2 ANQGSEA. Trimming removed 6 bases at V and 0 bases at J, with 17 bases between. CDR3 loop: CSVTGPRQPNYGYTF. CDR3 nucleotides: TGCAGCGTCACTGGACCTCGGCAGCCTAACTATGGCTACACCTTC.

This clonotype has at least ten counts. V and J are TRBV3-1 and TRBJ2-5; D unresolved. The length of the CDR3 is 17 residues. Germline loops: CDR1 LGHDT, CDR2 YNNKEL (reference sequence). Trimming removed 0 bases at V and 1 base at J, with 15 bases between. The CDR3 sequence: CASSQDGPYGLQETQYF. CDR3 sequence (DNA): TGTGCCAGCAGCCAAGACGGGCCCTACGGTCTCCAAGAGACCCAGTACTTC.

The rearrangement joins TRBV9 to TRBJ2-7; TRBD2 matches 11 bases. V lost 4 bases, J lost 2 bases, and 8 bases stayed unmatched. CDR3 length equals 16 residues. Looked up from germline, CDR1 is SGDLS and CDR2 is YYNGEE. The CDR3 nucleotides are TGTGCCAGCAGCATGTCGACTAGCGGGGACACCTACGAGCAGTACTTC. It yields the protein CASSMSTSGDTYEQYF.

This clonotype came up many times. The chain uses TRBV27 and TRBJ2-1, with 10 positions matching TRBD2. Germline trimming cut 6 bases from V and 3 bases from J; bases unmatched to any gene: 11. Germline-derived CDR1 and CDR2 are MNHEY and SMNVEV (reference sequence). The CDR3 has 17 residues. The CDR3 reads CASRMTSGREFYNEQFF. The CDR3 region has the DNA TGTGCCAGCAGGATGACTAGCGGGCGAGAATTCTACAATGAGCAGTTCTTC.

This sequence joins TRBV14 and TRBJ1-6, with D unresolved. V lost 2 bases, J lost 6 bases, and 8 bases lay in between. CDR1 is SGHDN, CDR2 FVKESK, per germline. The CDR3 covers 14 residues. The CDR3 coding sequence is TGTGCCAGCAGCCAATTAGGATTTAATTCACCCCTCCACTTT. Protein sequence: CASSQLGFNSPLHF.

Of note for this clonotype: A clone one base away is much larger, so this may be a read error. This chain uses TRBV6-8 with TRBJ2-7; 8 positions match TRBD2. With 6 bases clipped from V and 2 bases from J, the junction kept 6 bases outside the gene matches. Germline loops: CDR1 MNHGY, CDR2 SAAAGT. The CDR3 has 14 amino acids. The CDR3: CASRMSGSAYEQYF. In nucleotides, the CDR3 is TGTGCCAGCAGGATGAGCGGGAGCGCCTACGAGCAGTACTTC.

A few counts support this clonotype. V is TRBV18 and J is TRBJ2-7; 11 bases agree with TRBD1. The V and J ends lost 3 bases and 3 bases, in that order; junction bases with no gene match: 10. This CDR3 region has 17 residues. Per germline, CDR1 KGHSH and CDR2 LQKENI. The CDR3 protein is CASSPPIWGQGGYEQYF. CDR3 DNA: TGTGCCAGCTCACCGCCTATCTGGGGACAGGGGGGCTACGAGCAGTACTTC.

A few counts support this clonotype. This chain connects TRBV29-1 to TRBJ1-1; weak D call: TRBD1 (6 bases). The CDR3 totals 13 residues. Per germline, CDR1 SQVTM and CDR2 ANQGSEA. Trimming removed 7 bases from V and 4 bases from J, with 16 bases in between. The CDR3 DNA is TGCAGCGCCGCCCCAGGGGTGAGCACTGAAGCTTTCTTT. This encodes CSAAPGVSTEAFF.

The genes are TRBV24-1 and TRBJ1-5, with a tentative D call TRBD1 (6 bases). Per the germline V gene, CDR1 is KGHDR and CDR2 is SFDVKD. CDR3 length: 16 residues. With 3 bases removed from V and 4 bases from J, the gap between germline ends came to 15 bases. Written as DNA, the CDR3 is TGTGCCACCAGTGATCCAATGTGGCAGGGGAATCAGCCCCAGCATTTT. This encodes CATSDPMWQGNQPQHF.

With respect to this clonotype: At one end, the junction sequence differs from germline, possibly due to a read error. The gene calls are TRBV10-3 and TRBJ1-1, with D unresolved. CDR3 length: 14 amino acids. CDR1 and CDR2 from the germline V gene are ENHRY and SYGVKD. The CDR3 loop reads CAISEGSSNTEVFF. In DNA, the CDR3 is TGTGCCATCAGTGAGGGTAGCTCGAACACTGAAGTTTTCTTT.

The sample holds many counts of this clonotype. The chain combines TRBV6-1 with TRBJ2-7; 7 nucleotides align to TRBD2. This CDR3 is built from 12 residues. V trimming: 8 bases; J trimming: 6 bases; junction bases outside the gene matches: 7. CDR1 and CDR2 (germline): MNHNS, SASEGT. CDR3 bases: TGTGCCAGCTTTGGACTAGGCTCCGAGCAGTACTTC. This gives the protein CASFGLGSEQYF.